These 2 T cell receptor beta chains were all obtained from the same sample, sequenced in a study of cytomegalovirus exposure and HLA in healthy donors. Vbeta (60) and Jbeta (13) primers were used in the PCR. TCRdb's table, derived via immunoSEQ multiplex PCR, lists solely in-frame clones and lacks some. This table has about 110,000 clones, approximately 78% appearing once. Sequencing was done on a sample of PBMCs. The receptors here all came from a man aged 30 to 39 in good health and CMV-seropositive.

This chain's CDR3 is CASSYPGQGAEKLFF. DNA of the CDR3: TGTGCCAGCAGTTACCCGGGACAGGGGGCTGAAAAACTGTTTTTT. The V and J genes are TRBV6-6 and TRBJ1-4, with 12 bases that match TRBD1. The trim removed 2 bases at V and 7 bases at J, leaving 2 bases unmatched. This CDR3 is 15 amino acids long. Per germline, CDR1 MNHNY and CDR2 SVGAGI (reference sequence).

The gene calls are TRBV5-1 and TRBJ2-3; 8 positions agree with TRBD2. Looked up from germline, CDR1 is SGHRS and CDR2 is YFSETQ. The CDR3 sequence is 15 residues long. Losses at the gene ends were 4 bases for V and 0 bases for J; bases not matched to a gene: 4. CDR3 sequence reads: CASSKAGDSTDTQYF. The CDR3, as DNA: TGCGCCAGCAGCAAAGCGGGGGATAGCACAGATACGCAGTATTTT.